A single sample gave rise to the 32 T cell receptor beta chains below, sequenced in a study of control samples from healthy donors and cancer patients. TCRdb's table, derived via immunoSEQ multiplex PCR, lists solely in-frame clones and lacks some. The sample consists of around 100,000 clones, 85% to 90% of them appearing once. The sequencing sample was made of PBMCs. Receptors were obtained from a man between 60 and 70 years old with lung cancer.

The chain couples TRBV5-1 to TRBJ1-3, with D possibly being TRBD1 (6 bases). Germline loops: CDR1 SGHRS, CDR2 YFSETQ. V was shortened by 3 bases and J by 4 bases, with 17 bases between the two germline ends. The CDR3 extends over 16 amino acids. CDR3 DNA sequence: TGCGCCAGCAGCTCCCGGGGGGCGCGGGACGGAAACACCATATATTTT. Protein sequence: CASSSRGARDGNTIYF.

The chain has TRBV5-4 and TRBJ1-5, with D possibly TRBD1 on 5 matching bases. Germline loops: CDR1 SGHNT, CDR2 YYREEE (reference sequence). This CDR3 contains 15 residues. The V end was cut by 0 bases, the J end by 3 bases, with 10 bases between. The CDR3 loop is CASSLGAGPNQPQHF. The CDR3 region has the DNA TGTGCCAGCAGCTTGGGGGCGGGGCCCAATCAGCCCCAGCATTTT.

The chain employs TRBV5-4 and TRBJ1-5; no reliable D call. The CDR3 sequence is 15 residues long. V was cut by 0 bases and J by 0 bases, with 7 bases left in between. Germline CDR1 and CDR2: SGHNT and YYREEE (reference sequence). The CDR3 coding sequence is TGTGCCAGCAGCTTGGCCGAGTATAGCAATCAGCCCCAGCATTTT. Its protein product is CASSLAEYSNQPQHF.

The chain carries TRBV7-9 and TRBJ2-5, with TRBD2 as a possible D gene (5 bases). Trimming pared 2 bases from V and 1 base from J, leaving 11 bases between. Germline V CDR1 and CDR2: SEHNR, FQNEAQ (reference sequence). The CDR3 is made up of 15 amino acids. CDR3: CASSLPVGLQETQYF. The CDR3 DNA sequence: TGTGCCAGCAGCTTACCTGTCGGACTCCAAGAGACCCAGTACTTC. Full variable domain (outside the CDR3, taken from reference TRBV7-9 and TRBJ2-5): DTGVSQNPRHKITKRGQNVTFRCDPISEHNRLYWYRQTLGQGPEFLTYFQNEAQLEKSRLLSDRFSAERPKGSFSTLEIQRTEQGDSAMYLCASSLPVGLQETQYFGPGTRLLVL.

The DNA of the CDR3 is TGTGCCAGCAGGATGGCAGGGAAATATGGCTACACCTTC. Protein sequence: CASRMAGKYGYTF. V gene TRBV9 combines with J gene TRBJ1-2, with a possible D match to TRBD1 (5 bases). Germline assignment: CDR1 SGDLS and CDR2 YYNGEE. The ends were cut back, 5 bases at V and 5 bases at J, with 13 bases in the middle. This CDR3 is built from 13 residues.

The CDR3 DNA reads TGTGCCAGCAGTGAATTACTAGCGGGGGGGCTCGGAGATACGCAGTATTTT. The encoded protein is CASSELLAGGLGDTQYF. The chain carries TRBV25-1 and TRBJ2-3; 13 positions agree with TRBD2. CDR3 size: 17 residues. CDR1 and CDR2 (germline): MGHDK, SYGVNS. The ends lost 1 base at V and 5 bases at J; junction bases unmatched: 6.

In this sample, this clone turned up once. The rearrangement uses TRBV7-9 and TRBJ2-2, with D tentatively TRBD2 (5 bases). The CDR3 runs 13 residues. The germline CDR1 and CDR2 sequences are SEHNR and FQNEAQ (reference sequence). V was shortened by 4 bases and J by 6 bases, with 9 bases between the two germline ends. CDR3 coding DNA: TGTGCCAGCAGCTCCCGGGGTGCCGGGGAGCTGTTTTTT. This gives the protein CASSSRGAGELFF.

This clone appeared a single time. The rearrangement joins TRBV29-1 to TRBJ1-1; D not certain. Germline CDR1 SQVTM, CDR2 ANQGSEA. The CDR3 has 11 residues. The V gene lost 8 bases and the J gene lost 5 bases, with 12 bases spanning the gap. CDR3 nucleotide sequence: TGCAGCTGGAGGGTGCGGACTGAAGCTTTCTTT. It yields the protein CSWRVRTEAFF.

V gene TRBV25-1 combines with J gene TRBJ1-2, with 7 positions matching TRBD1. Germline values: CDR1 MGHDK, CDR2 SYGVNS. The CDR3 loop spans 12 amino acids. The trim removed 7 bases at V and 2 bases at J, leaving 1 base unmatched. DNA for the CDR3: TGTGCCAGCACACAGGGGAACTATGGCTACACCTTC. This encodes CASTQGNYGYTF.

This clone was recorded only once. V usage is TRBV12-3 or TRBV12-4 and J usage is TRBJ1-1; D unclear. The CDR3 has 11 amino acids. V gave up 2 bases and J gave up 8 bases, with 6 bases separating them. In nucleotides, the CDR3 is TGTGCCAGCAGTTTAAGGCGGGAAGCTTTCTTT. Encoded protein: CASSLRREAFF.

This clone was found a few times. V gene TRBV15 combines with J gene TRBJ2-2; TRBD2 is a possible D gene (6 bases). CDR1 LNHNV and CDR2 YYDKDF come from the germline V gene (reference sequence). The V end lost 5 bases, the J end lost 2 bases, and 9 bases lay between the germline ends. The CDR3 has 14 amino acids. The CDR3 protein is CATSGGFNTGELFF. The DNA for the CDR3 is TGTGCCACCAGCGGGGGGTTTAACACCGGGGAGCTGTTTTTT.

This clone was found a few times. This chain links TRBV30 with TRBJ2-1; D possibly corresponds to TRBD2 (6 bases). The germline V gene encodes CDR1 GTSNPN and CDR2 SVGIG (reference sequence). The V end lost 5 bases, the J end lost 6 bases, and 11 bases lay between the germline ends. CDR3 size: 12 residues. The CDR3 loop reads CAWARLGNEQFF. In nucleotides, the CDR3 is TGTGCCTGGGCTAGACTAGGCAATGAGCAGTTCTTC.

The chain employs TRBV3-1 (or the pseudogene TRBV3-2) and TRBJ1-5; D remains ambiguous. The germline V gene encodes CDR1 LGHDT and CDR2 YNNKEL (reference sequence). The V and J ends lost 1 base and 6 bases respectively, with 7 bases between them. This CDR3 has 13 residues. The CDR3 loop reads CASSQVDGQPQHF. DNA of the CDR3: TGTGCCAGCAGCCAAGTGGACGGTCAGCCCCAGCATTTT.

This chain uses TRBV9 with TRBJ2-3, with 11 nucleotides matching TRBD2. Per germline, CDR1 SGDLS and CDR2 YYNGEE. The CDR3 runs 17 residues. The J segment lost 5 bases and the V segment lost 0 bases, leaving 8 bases of the junction unmatched. Here the CDR3 reads CASSVGSLAGGRDTQYF. The CDR3 DNA is TGTGCCAGCAGCGTAGGGAGCCTAGCGGGGGGAAGAGATACGCAGTATTTT.

The chain has TRBV24-1 and TRBJ2-2, with 8 bases identical to TRBD2. The germline V gene encodes CDR1 KGHDR and CDR2 SFDVKD. The trim removed 6 bases at V and 1 base at J, leaving 3 bases unmatched. CDR3 length equals 15 residues. CDR3 protein: CATSLAGQNTGELFF. Here the CDR3 DNA reads TGTGCCACCAGTTTAGCGGGACAGAACACCGGGGAGCTGTTTTTT.

This clone was seen once. This chain links TRBV29-1 with TRBJ2-5, with TRBD2 identical over 7 bases. The CDR3 consists of 15 residues. Germline assignment: CDR1 SQVTM and CDR2 ANQGSEA. The V gene end was trimmed by 4 bases and the J gene end by 2 bases; junction bases not matched to a gene: 10. The CDR3, as DNA: TGCAGCGTTGGAATTAGCGGGCAGCCTCAAGAGACCCAGTACTTC. Residues: CSVGISGQPQETQYF.

This chain uses TRBV7-9 with TRBJ1-2, with 10 bases aligning to TRBD1. The CDR3 has 14 residues. In germline, CDR1 is SEHNR, CDR2 FQNEAQ (reference sequence). Trimming cost V 6 bases and J 7 bases; bases outside gene matches: 8. The CDR3 bases are TGTGCCAGCAGAAACGACAGGGGGCGGAGTGGCTACACCTTC. This sequence encodes CASRNDRGRSGYTF.

The genes are TRBV5-1 and TRBJ2-5; D may be TRBD1 (6 bases). The CDR3 sequence is 15 residues long. From germline, CDR1 is SGHRS and CDR2 YFSETQ. V was clipped by 0 bases and J by 5 bases, with 14 bases between them. CDR3 sequence reads: CASSLAGGEWETQYF. The DNA of the CDR3 is TGCGCCAGCAGCTTGGCTGGGGGCGAGTGGGAGACCCAGTACTTC.

J is TRBJ2-1 and V is TRBV5-1; D unclear. The CDR3 is 13 amino acids. CDR1 is SGHRS and CDR2 is YFSETQ in the germline V gene. The ends were cut back, 0 bases at V and 7 bases at J, with 8 bases in the middle. The DNA for the CDR3 is TGCGCCAGCAGCTTGGCGCCACCAAATGAGCAGTTCTTC. This codes for CASSLAPPNEQFF.

V gene TRBV6-5 combines with J gene TRBJ2-5; the match to TRBD1 covers 7 bases. Trimming cost V 2 bases and J 5 bases; bases outside gene matches: 8. Germline CDR1 and CDR2: MNHEY and SVGAGI. The CDR3 covers 15 residues. The DNA for the CDR3 is TGTGCCAGCAGTTACCGCATACAGGGGATGGAGACCCAGTACTTC. Amino acids: CASSYRIQGMETQYF.

The rearrangement uses TRBV5-6 and TRBJ2-7, with 11 bases identical to TRBD1. This CDR3 spans 15 amino acids. Trimming cost V 3 bases and J 1 base; bases outside gene matches: 3. The germline V gene has CDR1 SGHDT and CDR2 YYEEEE. CDR3 DNA: TGTGCCAGCAGCTCGGGACAGGGGGTTTCCTACGAGCAGTACTTC. Its protein product is CASSSGQGVSYEQYF. Variable domain in full (rest from reference TRBV5-6 and TRBJ2-7): DAGVTQSPTHLIKTRGQQVTLRCSPKSGHDTVSWYQQALGQGPQFIFQYYEEEERQRGNFPDRFSGHQFPNYSSELNVNALLLGDSALYLCASSSGQGVSYEQYFGPGTRLTVT.

The chain couples TRBV7-3 to TRBJ2-5; 8 bases are a match to TRBD1. This CDR3 is built from 16 residues. Germline loops: CDR1 SGHTA, CDR2 FQGTGA. J gave up 5 bases and V 0 bases, and 8 bases lay outside the gene matches. This CDR3 reads CASSLTGQVGQETQYF. The CDR3 nucleotides are TGTGCCAGCAGCTTAACGGGACAGGTCGGGCAGGAGACCCAGTACTTC.

The genes are TRBV7-3 and TRBJ2-3; D unclear. Germline lookup yields CDR1 SGHTA and CDR2 FQGTGA. The V and J ends lost 1 base and 3 bases respectively, with 5 bases between them. The CDR3 has 13 residues. The CDR3 reads CASSLSGTDTQYF. Written as DNA, the CDR3 is TGTGCCAGCAGCTTAAGTGGGACAGATACGCAGTATTTT.

The CDR3 sequence is CASSQEITGELFF. CDR3 sequence (DNA): TGTGCCAGCAGCCAAGAAATCACCGGGGAGCTGTTTTTT. V and J are TRBV3-1 (or the pseudogene TRBV3-2) and TRBJ2-2, with unresolved D. The CDR3 spans 13 residues. V gave up 0 bases and J gave up 4 bases, with 3 bases separating them. Germline V gives CDR1 LGHDT, CDR2 YNNKEL (reference sequence).

The chain couples TRBV18 to TRBJ1-2; 9 bases line up with TRBD1. CDR3 size: 14 residues. V shed 3 bases and J 4 bases; nucleotides not matched to a gene: 3. Germline values: CDR1 KGHSH, CDR2 LQKENI. This chain's CDR3 is CASSPLTGGYGYTF. CDR3 DNA: TGTGCCAGCTCACCTTTGACAGGGGGCTATGGCTACACCTTC.

The J gene is TRBJ2-7, the V gene TRBV7-9; D remains ambiguous. Germline loops: CDR1 SEHNR, CDR2 FQNEAQ (reference sequence). The CDR3 length is 13 residues. V lost 3 bases to trimming and J lost 6 bases, with 12 bases between them. The CDR3 here is CASSFRESSEQYV. In DNA form, the CDR3 reads TGTGCCAGCAGCTTTAGGGAATCGAGCGAGCAGTACGTC.

This rearrangement joins TRBV5-1 to TRBJ2-7; D not resolved. CDR1 and CDR2 from the germline V gene are SGHRS and YFSETQ. This CDR3 is built from 13 residues. Trimming cost V 5 bases and J 2 bases, with 11 bases left between them. The CDR3 DNA sequence: TGCGCCAGCAGGGCGTATGTAGCCTACGAGCAGTACGTC. It specifies CASRAYVAYEQYV.

The chain is built from TRBV7-3 and TRBJ2-2; D remains ambiguous. Germline lookup yields CDR1 SGHTA and CDR2 FQGTGA. The ends were cut back, 1 base at V and 0 bases at J, with 9 bases in the middle. The CDR3 covers 16 residues. CDR3 region: CASSLMVTTNTGELFF. CDR3 bases: TGTGCCAGCAGCTTAATGGTGACAACGAACACCGGGGAGCTGTTTTTT.

The rearrangement joins TRBV4-1 to TRBJ2-1; 7 bases are a match to TRBD2. CDR1 and CDR2 (germline): MGHRA, YSYEKL. Unmatched junction bases numbered 16, after V lost 4 bases and J lost 7 bases. The CDR3 is 17 residues long. The CDR3 region is CASSPTQMRGTGNEQFF. DNA of the CDR3: TGCGCCAGCAGCCCAACCCAAATGCGGGGGACTGGGAATGAGCAGTTCTTC.

V and J are TRBV18 and TRBJ1-5; D might be TRBD1 (6 bases). The length of the CDR3 is 17 residues. V shed 3 bases and J shed 3 bases, with 18 bases lying between them. The germline CDR1 and CDR2 sequences are KGHSH and LQKENI. Here the CDR3 reads CASSPPGRGALNQPQHF. In DNA, the CDR3 is TGTGCCAGCTCACCTCCCGGGCGGGGGGCTCTCAATCAGCCCCAGCATTTT.

For the CDR3, the DNA is TGTGCCAGCAGTTACGGCTCTGGAAACACCATATATTTT. Translation: CASSYGSGNTIYF. The chain employs TRBV6-5 and TRBJ1-3; D unclear. Trimming pared 2 bases from V and 0 bases from J, leaving 2 bases between. The CDR3 runs to 13 residues. The germline CDR1 and CDR2 sequences are MNHEY and SVGAGI.

This clone was observed a single time. The genes are TRBV21-1 and TRBJ2-1. TRBV21-1 counts as a pseudogene. The CDR3 totals 18 residues. The CDR3, as DNA: TGTGCCAGCAGCAAAGTATTGGTAGGATTTCCCTCCTACAATGAGCAGTTCTTC. It translates to CASSKVLVGFPSYNEQFF.